Listed below are T cell receptor beta chains from one sample, sequenced in a study of shared T cell receptors in the human thymus. Some clones are missing from TCRdb's copy, which holds only in-frame ones; the method was immunoSEQ multiplex PCR. The data show 700,000 or so clones, with 70% to 90% seen just once and more than 0.01% held by the top ten. This sample also belongs to another study, concerning human thymus T cells.

The sample comprised thymocytes. These receptors came from a girl under two years old with a congenital heart defect. CDR3s include the opening cysteine and the closing phenylalanine or tryptophan.

v_call	j_call	cdr3_aa
TRBV4-3	TRBJ2-5	CASSQQHRAQETQYF
TRBV4-2	TRBJ1-6	CASSQGGQPVDSPLHF
TRBV28	TRBJ1-2	CASSWGPGDGYTF
TRBV4-1	TRBJ1-1	CASSQVRDRGDVTNTEAFF
TRBV28	TRBJ1-1	CASRPRWNTEAFF
TRBV5-4	TRBJ1-3	CASSLDGADTIYF
TRBV5-1	TRBJ1-2	CASSLGPLTGRYGYTF
TRBV14	TRBJ2-6	CASSQEPSPTGGAGANVLTF
TRBV19	TRBJ2-7	CASSIESWWTSAVIGSYEQYF
TRBV11-2	TRBJ2-3	CASSSFSGGHTDTQYF
TRBV30	TRBJ2-5	CAWSVVAGAKETQYF
TRBV5-1	TRBJ2-6	CASSSEPGQASSGANVLTF
TRBV2	TRBJ2-5	CASRWGRGKKTQYF
TRBV27	TRBJ1-2	CASSSLDRGHNYGYTF
TRBV7-9	TRBJ2-7	CASSSTTGTDYEQYF
TRBV28	TRBJ1-2	CASSLCEGPGRDGYTF
TRBV6-6	TRBJ1-2	CATSGENYGYTF
TRBV5-1	TRBJ2-7	CASSLGTGIGEQYF
TRBV11-2	TRBJ1-2	CASTTRPPGQPNYGYTF
TRBV4-1	TRBJ2-5	CASSQHRGGETQYF
TRBV2	TRBJ1-2	CASRDREDGYTF
TRBV11-2	TRBJ1-1	CASSSGGRGNTEAFF
TRBV28	TRBJ1-2	CASSFFYLGQLPEGSGYTF
TRBV6-1	TRBJ1-3	CASSPIGGPGNTIYF
TRBV25-1	TRBJ2-2	CASSQLRGTGELFF
TRBV11-2	TRBJ1-2	CASSLVQTRYTF
TRBV6-1	TRBJ1-6	CVGGDRGSPLHF
TRBV4-3	TRBJ2-1	CASSQEESGATHYSYNEQFF
TRBV7-9	TRBJ2-1	CASSLDLLSYNEQFF
TRBV25-1	TRBJ1-2	CASSETHETYGYTF
TRBV2	TRBJ2-1	CASSPGTGYDNEQFF
TRBV19	TRBJ2-2	CASSIAGVNTGELFF
TRBV7-9	TRBJ1-4	CASSFSSGQESTNEKLFF
TRBV7-8	TRBJ1-2	CASSLVGRGRQANYGYTF
TRBV6-4	TRBJ1-1	CASSRDRDTEAFF
TRBV2	TRBJ1-6	CASSTIFGVASPLHF
TRBV6-5	TRBJ1-6	CASSQFVLHF
TRBV6-5	TRBJ1-1	CASSYTFRGGAKGAFF
TRBV7-2	TRBJ1-1	CASSPRYGQGWDTEAFF